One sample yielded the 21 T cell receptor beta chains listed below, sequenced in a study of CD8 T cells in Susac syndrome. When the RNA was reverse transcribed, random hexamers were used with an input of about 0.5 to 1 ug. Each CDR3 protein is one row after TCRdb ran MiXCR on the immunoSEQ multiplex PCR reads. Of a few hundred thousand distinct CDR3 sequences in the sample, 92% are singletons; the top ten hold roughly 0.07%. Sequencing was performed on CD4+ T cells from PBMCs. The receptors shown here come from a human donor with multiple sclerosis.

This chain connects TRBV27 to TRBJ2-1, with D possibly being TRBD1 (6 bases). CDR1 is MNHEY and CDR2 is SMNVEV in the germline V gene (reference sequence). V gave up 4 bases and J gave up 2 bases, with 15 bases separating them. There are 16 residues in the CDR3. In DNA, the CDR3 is TGTGCCAGCAGTTACACAGGGATGAGGGCCTACAATGAGCAGTTCTTC. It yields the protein CASSYTGMRAYNEQFF.

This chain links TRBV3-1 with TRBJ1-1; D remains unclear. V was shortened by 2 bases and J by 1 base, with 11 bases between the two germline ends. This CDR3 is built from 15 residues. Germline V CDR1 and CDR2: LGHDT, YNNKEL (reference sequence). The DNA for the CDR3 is TGTGCCAGCAGCCAACCCGAGGGTCCGAACACTGAAGCTTTCTTT. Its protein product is CASSQPEGPNTEAFF.

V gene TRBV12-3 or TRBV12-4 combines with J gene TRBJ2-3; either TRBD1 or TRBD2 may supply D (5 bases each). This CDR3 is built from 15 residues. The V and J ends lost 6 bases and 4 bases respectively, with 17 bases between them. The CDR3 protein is CASRPAGSRADTQYF. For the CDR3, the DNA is TGTGCCAGCAGACCGGCGGGCTCCAGGGCAGATACGCAGTATTTT.

The CDR3 DNA sequence: TGCAGTGCTAGTCGGGGGGAACTGGGGGGCTACACCTTC. Amino acids: CSASRGELGGYTF. The rearrangement joins TRBV20-1 to TRBJ1-2; possibly TRBD1 for D (5 bases). V lost 3 bases and J lost 8, with 16 bases in between. The CDR3 contains 13 residues. Germline values: CDR1 DFQATT, CDR2 SNEGSKA (reference sequence).

As DNA, the CDR3 is TGTGCCAGCAGCCTCCAGACTAGGCCTCACGATACGCAGTATTTT. Amino acids: CASSLQTRPHDTQYF. The genes are TRBV3-1 and TRBJ2-3; tentatively, D is TRBD2 (6 bases). The germline V gene has CDR1 LGHDT and CDR2 YNNKEL (reference sequence). This CDR3 has 15 amino acids. The V and J ends lost 4 bases and 6 bases respectively, with 17 bases between them.

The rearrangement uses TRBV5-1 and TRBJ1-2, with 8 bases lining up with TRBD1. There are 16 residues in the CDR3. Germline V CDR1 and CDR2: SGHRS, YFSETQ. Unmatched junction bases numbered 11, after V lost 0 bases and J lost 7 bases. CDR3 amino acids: CASSLVPGTGSGGYTF. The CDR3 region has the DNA TGCGCCAGCAGCTTGGTCCCTGGGACAGGATCGGGTGGCTACACCTTC.

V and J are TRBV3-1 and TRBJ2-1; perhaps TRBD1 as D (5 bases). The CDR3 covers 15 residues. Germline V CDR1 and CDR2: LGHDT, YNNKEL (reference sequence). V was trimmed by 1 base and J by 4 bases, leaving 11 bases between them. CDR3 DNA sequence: TGTGCCAGCAGCCAAGGGGCAGGGCTTTACAATGAGCAGTTCTTC. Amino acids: CASSQGAGLYNEQFF.

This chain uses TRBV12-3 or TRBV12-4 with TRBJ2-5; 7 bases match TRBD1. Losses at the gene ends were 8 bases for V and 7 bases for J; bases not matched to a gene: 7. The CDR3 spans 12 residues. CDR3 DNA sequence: TGTGCCAGCGGTACAGGGGTGGGGACCCAGTACTTC. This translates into CASGTGVGTQYF.

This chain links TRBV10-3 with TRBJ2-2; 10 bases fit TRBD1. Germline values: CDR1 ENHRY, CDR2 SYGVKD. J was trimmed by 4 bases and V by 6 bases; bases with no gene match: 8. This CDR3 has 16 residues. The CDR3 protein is CAISPGQGLGTGELFF. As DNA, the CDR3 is TGTGCCATCAGCCCGGGACAGGGGCTAGGCACCGGGGAGCTGTTTTTT.

CDR3 nucleotides: TGTGCCAGCAGCCAGCCGTTCGGTCAGGGGGCCCACTATGGCTACACCTTC. Its translation is CASSQPFGQGAHYGYTF. The chain couples TRBV14 to TRBJ1-2; TRBD1 agrees at 8 bases. Germline-derived CDR1 and CDR2 are SGHDN and FVKESK. The CDR3 runs to 17 residues. Trimming at V came to 3 bases and at J to 3 bases, leaving 12 bases not matched to a gene.

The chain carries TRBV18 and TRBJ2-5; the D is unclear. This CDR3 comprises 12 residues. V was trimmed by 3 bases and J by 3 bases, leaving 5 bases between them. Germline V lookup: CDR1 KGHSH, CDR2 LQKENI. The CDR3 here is CASSPTEETQYF. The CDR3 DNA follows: TGTGCCAGCTCACCTACGGAAGAGACCCAGTACTTC.

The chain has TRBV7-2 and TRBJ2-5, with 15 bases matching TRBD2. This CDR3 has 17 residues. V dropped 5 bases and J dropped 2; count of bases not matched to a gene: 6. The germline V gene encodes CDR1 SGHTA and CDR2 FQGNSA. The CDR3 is CASSPGLAGGIQETQYF. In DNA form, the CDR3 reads TGTGCCAGCAGCCCAGGACTAGCGGGGGGGATTCAAGAGACCCAGTACTTC.

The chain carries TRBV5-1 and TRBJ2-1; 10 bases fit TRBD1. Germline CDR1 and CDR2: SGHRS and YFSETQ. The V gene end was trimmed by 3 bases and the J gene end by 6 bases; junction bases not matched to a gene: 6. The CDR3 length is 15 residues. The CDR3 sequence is CASSSRDRGVNEQFF. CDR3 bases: TGCGCCAGCAGCTCCCGGGACAGGGGTGTCAATGAGCAGTTCTTC.

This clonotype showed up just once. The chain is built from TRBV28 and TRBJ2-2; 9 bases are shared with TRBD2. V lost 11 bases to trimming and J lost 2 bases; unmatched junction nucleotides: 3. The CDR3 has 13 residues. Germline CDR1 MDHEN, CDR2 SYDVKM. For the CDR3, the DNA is TGTGCCGGCGGGGGGGGTAACACCGGGGAGCTGTTTTTT. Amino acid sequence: CAGGGGNTGELFF.

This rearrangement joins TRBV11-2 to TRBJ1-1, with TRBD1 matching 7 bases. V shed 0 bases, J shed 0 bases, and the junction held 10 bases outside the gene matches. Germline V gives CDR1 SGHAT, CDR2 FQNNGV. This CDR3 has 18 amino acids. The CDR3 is CASSLDLGTAFMNTEAFF. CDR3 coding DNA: TGTGCCAGCAGCTTAGATCTCGGGACAGCGTTCATGAACACTGAAGCTTTCTTT.

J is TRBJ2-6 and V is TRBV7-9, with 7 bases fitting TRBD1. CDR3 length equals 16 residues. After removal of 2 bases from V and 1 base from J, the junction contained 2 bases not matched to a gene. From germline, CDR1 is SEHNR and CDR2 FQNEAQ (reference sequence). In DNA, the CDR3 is TGTGCCAGCAGCTTATGGGGACAGTCTGGGGCCAACGTCCTGACTTTC. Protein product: CASSLWGQSGANVLTF.

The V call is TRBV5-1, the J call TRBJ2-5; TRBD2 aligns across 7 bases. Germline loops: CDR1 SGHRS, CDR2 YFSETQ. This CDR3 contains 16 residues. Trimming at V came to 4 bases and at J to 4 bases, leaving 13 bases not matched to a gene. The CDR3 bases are TGCGCCAGCAGCATGCCCGGGACTTCGGGGGGAGAGACCCAGTACTTC. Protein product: CASSMPGTSGGETQYF.

The CDR3 DNA is TGCGCCAGCAGCTCCCAGGGGGGCCCCCTCCACTTT. Its protein is CASSSQGGPLHF. V gene TRBV5-1 combines with J gene TRBJ1-6; 7 bases are shared with TRBD1. With V trimmed by 3 bases and J by 13 bases, 4 bases remained unmatched. This CDR3 is 12 amino acids long. Germline V gene sequence: CDR1 SGHRS, CDR2 YFSETQ.

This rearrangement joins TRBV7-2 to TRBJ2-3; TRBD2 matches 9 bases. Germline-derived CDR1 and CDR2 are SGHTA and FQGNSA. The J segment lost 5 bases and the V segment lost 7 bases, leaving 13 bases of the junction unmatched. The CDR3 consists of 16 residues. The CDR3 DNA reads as TGTGCCAGCACCCTGGGGGCTAGCGGGATAGTAGATACGCAGTATTTT. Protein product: CASTLGASGIVDTQYF.

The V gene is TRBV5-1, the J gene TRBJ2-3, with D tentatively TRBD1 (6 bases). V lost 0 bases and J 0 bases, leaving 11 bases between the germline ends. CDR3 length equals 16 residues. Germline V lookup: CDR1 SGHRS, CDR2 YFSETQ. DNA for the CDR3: TGCGCCAGCAGCTTGGCGACAGGCGGGAGCACAGATACGCAGTATTTT. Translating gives CASSLATGGSTDTQYF. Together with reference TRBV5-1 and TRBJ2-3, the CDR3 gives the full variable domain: KAGVTQTPRYLIKTRGQQVTLSCSPISGHRSVSWYQQTPGQGLQFLFEYFSETQRNKGNFPGRFSGRQFSNSRSEMNVSTLELGDSALYLCASSLATGGSTDTQYFGPGTRLTVL.

The CDR3 nucleotides read TGTGCCAGCAGCTTCGACTCCCGGAACTATGGCTACACCTTC. It is translated as CASSFDSRNYGYTF. This chain connects TRBV11-2 to TRBJ1-2; D remains unclear. Germline assignment: CDR1 SGHAT and CDR2 FQNNGV. Trimming took 3 bases from V and 2 from J, leaving 10 bases between them. This CDR3 is built from 14 residues.